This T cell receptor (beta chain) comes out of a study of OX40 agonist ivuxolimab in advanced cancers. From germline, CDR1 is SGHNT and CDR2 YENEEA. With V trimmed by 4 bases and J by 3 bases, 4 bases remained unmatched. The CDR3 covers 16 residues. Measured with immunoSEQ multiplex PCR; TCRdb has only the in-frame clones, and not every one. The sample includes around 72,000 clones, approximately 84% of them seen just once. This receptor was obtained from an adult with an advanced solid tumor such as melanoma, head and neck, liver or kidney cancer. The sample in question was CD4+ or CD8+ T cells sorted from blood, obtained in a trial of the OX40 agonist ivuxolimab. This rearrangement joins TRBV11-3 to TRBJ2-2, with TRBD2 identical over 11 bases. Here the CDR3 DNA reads TGTGCCAGCAGCTATGGGACTAGCGGAGACACCGGGGAGCTGTTTTTT. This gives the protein CASSYGTSGDTGELFF.